A single sample is the source of the 25 T cell receptor beta chains below, sequenced in a study of shared clonotypes between healthy human individuals. The table came from immunoSEQ multiplex PCR; TCRdb's copy has only in-frame clones and leaves some out. Here the sample spans more than 450,000 clones, around 79% being singletons. Sequenced material: PBMCs. The receptors derive from a woman aged 40 to 49 in good health. Some clones in this sample may be carry-over from other donors' samples.

This rearrangement joins TRBV20-1 to TRBJ2-3; D unclear. V was clipped by 5 bases and J by 8 bases, with 11 bases between them. The CDR3 sequence is 11 residues long. In germline, CDR1 is DFQATT, CDR2 SNEGSKA (reference sequence). As DNA, the CDR3 is TGCAGTGCTGGACCTGGGTTTACGCAGTATTTT. Its translation is CSAGPGFTQYF.

This clone showed up just a few times. The chain is built from TRBV5-1 and TRBJ2-1, with D possibly TRBD2 on 6 matching bases. The CDR3 loop spans 14 amino acids. Trimming shortened V by 4 bases and J by 10 bases, and 18 bases separated the two germline ends. Germline V gene data show CDR1 as SGHRS and CDR2 as YFSETQ. CDR3 nucleotides: TGCGCCAGCAGCGGTGGGGACTCCCGTGGGGAGCAGTTCTTC. Amino acid sequence: CASSGGDSRGEQFF. Full variable domain (missing parts from reference TRBV5-1 and TRBJ2-1): KAGVTQTPRYLIKTRGQQVTLSCSPISGHRSVSWYQQTPGQGLQFLFEYFSETQRNKGNFPGRFSGRQFSNSRSEMNVSTLELGDSALYLCASSGGDSRGEQFFGPGTRLTVL.

This clone was seen only a few times. The chain uses TRBV27 and TRBJ2-1; D is unresolved. V lost 0 bases to trimming and J lost 2 bases, with 11 bases between them. The CDR3 spans 16 residues. Germline V CDR1 and CDR2: MNHEY, SMNVEV (reference sequence). The CDR3 protein is CASSLSNNPAYNEQFF. DNA for the CDR3: TGTGCCAGCAGTTTATCGAATAATCCCGCCTACAATGAGCAGTTCTTC.

The chain combines TRBV6-6 with TRBJ2-3; D is undetermined. Germline lookup yields CDR1 MNHNY and CDR2 SVGAGI (reference sequence). The CDR3 totals 13 residues. V was shortened by 4 bases and J by 2 bases, with 7 bases between the two germline ends. DNA of the CDR3: TGTGCCAGCAGTTTGCCGGCCACAGATACGCAGTATTTT. Translation: CASSLPATDTQYF.

The V gene is TRBV14, the J gene TRBJ2-1, with TRBD2 matching over 8 bases. The CDR3 has 18 amino acids. The ends lost 0 bases at V and 4 bases at J; junction bases unmatched: 11. Germline loops: CDR1 SGHDN, CDR2 FVKESK. The CDR3 DNA reads TGTGCCAGCAGCCAAGATAGGGTCGCTAGCGGGTTGTACAATGAGCAGTTCTTC. Translating it yields CASSQDRVASGLYNEQFF.

The chain is built from TRBV15 and TRBJ2-7; 7 bases are a match to TRBD1. The junction had 10 bases not matched to a gene; V was cut back by 6 bases and J by 5 bases. Germline CDR1 LNHNV, CDR2 YYDKDF (reference sequence). There are 14 residues in the CDR3. CDR3 amino acids: CATSRNRGFDEQYF. As DNA, the CDR3 is TGTGCCACCAGTAGGAACAGGGGTTTCGACGAGCAGTACTTC.

The V call is TRBV18, the J call TRBJ2-2, with TRBD1 matching over 8 bases. CDR3 length: 18 amino acids. Germline V gene data show CDR1 as KGHSH and CDR2 as LQKENI. V lost 3 bases and J lost 0; bases outside the gene matches: 9. This chain's CDR3 is CASSPRRTGTTNTGELFF. CDR3 in DNA: TGTGCCAGCTCACCGAGGAGGACAGGGACAACGAACACCGGGGAGCTGTTTTTT.

V and J are TRBV5-1 and TRBJ2-1; 11 bases match TRBD2. V shed 3 bases and J 3 bases; nucleotides not matched to a gene: 2. Germline V gives CDR1 SGHRS, CDR2 YFSETQ. This CDR3 comprises 15 residues. The CDR3: CASSSTSGGYNEQFF. The CDR3 nucleotides read TGCGCCAGCAGCTCAACTAGCGGGGGCTACAATGAGCAGTTCTTC.

The J gene is TRBJ2-1, the V gene TRBV18; 14 nucleotides match TRBD2. After removal of 6 bases from V and 11 bases from J, the junction contained 18 bases not matched to a gene. The germline CDR1 and CDR2 sequences are KGHSH and LQKENI. CDR3 size: 18 residues. CDR3 amino acids: CASSQGLAGEAVLQKQFF. CDR3 coding DNA: TGTGCCAGCTCGCAGGGACTAGCGGGGGAGGCCGTTCTTCAAAAGCAGTTCTTC.

The J gene is TRBJ2-5, the V gene TRBV10-3, with D perhaps matching TRBD2 (5 bases). The germline gives CDR1 ENHRY, CDR2 SYGVKD. This CDR3 has 13 amino acids. The germline V and J ends were trimmed by 0 bases and 13 bases, with 15 bases remaining between them. In DNA, the CDR3 is TGTGCCATCAGTGAGTCGGAGGTCCTCGGCCCGTACTTC. It yields the protein CAISESEVLGPYF.

The V call is TRBV7-9, the J call TRBJ2-7; TRBD2 aligns across 13 bases. Looked up from germline, CDR1 is SEHNR and CDR2 is FQNEAQ (reference sequence). The CDR3 runs 16 residues. Trimming removed 4 bases from V and 4 bases from J; junction bases left unmatched: 7. The CDR3 loop is CASSSPRLAGGYEQYF. The CDR3 bases are TGTGCCAGCAGCTCCCCACGACTAGCGGGAGGTTACGAGCAGTACTTC.

This clone was recorded a few times. This chain connects TRBV7-9 to TRBJ2-5; tentatively, D is TRBD1 or TRBD2 (6 bases each). The CDR3 contains 16 residues. Germline V gene lookup returns CDR1 SEHNR and CDR2 FQNEAQ (reference sequence). V was cut by 1 base and J by 3 bases, with 15 bases left in between. The CDR3 region has the DNA TGTGCCAGCAGCTTAGGCAGCGCAAGGGGGGAAGAGACCCAGTACTTC. It translates to CASSLGSARGEETQYF.

This chain links TRBV7-9 with TRBJ1-1; D call uncertain. The V and J ends lost 3 bases and 5 bases respectively, with 10 bases between them. Germline V gene sequence: CDR1 SEHNR, CDR2 FQNEAQ (reference sequence). The CDR3 is made up of 13 amino acids. This CDR3 is CASSFNVRTEAFF. In DNA, the CDR3 is TGTGCCAGCAGCTTTAATGTGAGAACTGAAGCTTTCTTT.

The chain links TRBV13 to TRBJ1-2; D call uncertain. The length of the CDR3 is 11 residues. CDR1 is PRHDT and CDR2 is FYEKMQ in the germline V gene (reference sequence). The germline V and J ends were trimmed by 3 bases and 1 base, with 0 bases remaining between them. The chain's CDR3 is CASSFNYGYTF. CDR3 DNA sequence: TGTGCCAGCAGCTTTAACTATGGCTACACCTTC. Combining the CDR3 with reference TRBV13 and TRBJ1-2 gives the whole variable domain AAGVIQSPRHLIKEKRETATLKCYPIPRHDTVYWYQQGPGQDPQFLISFYEKMQSDKGSIPDRFSAQQFSDYHSELNMSSLELGDSALYFCASSFNYGYTFGSGTRLTVV.

This CDR3 is CASSLGGTSGQNEQFF. Here the CDR3 DNA reads TGTGCCAGCAGCTTAGGCGGGACTAGCGGGCAAAATGAGCAGTTCTTC. The V gene is TRBV7-6, the J gene TRBJ2-1, with TRBD2 identical over 12 bases. The V gene's germline CDR1 is SGHVS and CDR2 FNYEAQ. The trim removed 1 base at V and 7 bases at J, leaving 5 bases unmatched. The CDR3 contains 16 residues.

The V and J genes are TRBV7-9 and TRBJ2-5; 9 bases line up with TRBD2. The CDR3 length is 15 residues. V dropped 3 bases and J dropped 4; count of bases not matched to a gene: 6. The germline V gene encodes CDR1 SEHNR and CDR2 FQNEAQ (reference sequence). The CDR3 reads CASSFAGGTGETQYF. The CDR3, as DNA: TGTGCCAGCAGCTTTGCGGGAGGGACGGGAGAGACCCAGTACTTC. The entire variable domain, with the rest obtained from reference TRBV7-9 and TRBJ2-5, is as follows: DTGVSQNPRHKITKRGQNVTFRCDPISEHNRLYWYRQTLGQGPEFLTYFQNEAQLEKSRLLSDRFSAERPKGSFSTLEIQRTEQGDSAMYLCASSFAGGTGETQYFGPGTRLLVL.

The rearrangement uses TRBV7-8 and TRBJ1-4; possibly TRBD1 for D (5 bases). V dropped 0 bases and J dropped 2 bases, with 16 bases sitting between them. This CDR3 spans 18 amino acids. Per the germline V gene, CDR1 is SGHVS and CDR2 is FQNEAQ. CDR3 amino acids: CASSLAPAEGRTNEKLFF. CDR3 bases: TGTGCCAGCAGCTTAGCTCCGGCGGAGGGACGGACTAATGAAAAACTGTTTTTT.

The chain has TRBV5-1 and TRBJ2-7; 9 nucleotides match TRBD1. Trimming cost V 0 bases and J 5 bases; bases outside gene matches: 9. The CDR3 loop spans 16 amino acids. CDR1 and CDR2 from the germline V gene are SGHRS and YFSETQ. CDR3 loop: CASSLAGTGLFDEQYF. The CDR3 nucleotides are TGCGCCAGCAGCTTGGCCGGGACAGGGCTTTTCGACGAGCAGTACTTC.

This chain joins TRBV14 and TRBJ2-5; unclear D gene. V was trimmed by 0 bases and J by 6 bases, leaving 8 bases between them. CDR1 SGHDN and CDR2 FVKESK come from the germline V gene. The CDR3 covers 13 residues. The CDR3 here is CASSQEVYQTQYF. CDR3 sequence (DNA): TGTGCCAGCAGCCAAGAAGTGTATCAGACCCAGTACTTC.

This chain joins TRBV15 and TRBJ2-2; 7 bases agree with TRBD2. CDR1 is LNHNV, CDR2 YYDKDF, per germline (reference sequence). This CDR3 is built from 17 residues. V gave up 0 bases and J gave up 4 bases; unmatched junction bases: 8. Here the CDR3 reads CATSRDGAGVGTGELFF. CDR3 coding DNA: TGTGCCACCAGCAGAGATGGCGCGGGAGTGGGCACCGGGGAGCTGTTTTTT.

The chain employs TRBV11-1 and TRBJ2-5; 11 nucleotides match TRBD2. Trimming at V came to 7 bases and at J to 4 bases, leaving 17 bases not matched to a gene. The germline CDR1 and CDR2 sequences are SGHAT and FQDESV (reference sequence). The CDR3 is 18 amino acids. The DNA for the CDR3 is TGTGCCAGCACTAAGACAGGGACTAGCGGACCCAGGGGAGAGACCCAGTACTTC. Translation: CASTKTGTSGPRGETQYF.

This chain uses TRBV25-1 with TRBJ1-4, with TRBD1 matching over 8 bases. Germline CDR1 reads MGHDK; CDR2 reads SYGVNS. This CDR3 has 16 amino acids. J was trimmed by 4 bases and V by 2 bases; bases with no gene match: 6. As DNA, the CDR3 is TGTGCCAGCAGTGAAGGGGACAGGACGCTTAATGAAAAACTGTTTTTT. Its translation is CASSEGDRTLNEKLFF.

The CDR3 loop is CASKEREVGETQYF. The CDR3 DNA is TGTGCCAGTAAGGAGCGGGAGGTTGGGGAGACCCAGTACTTC. V is TRBV19 and J is TRBJ2-5; 9 bases agree with TRBD2. After removal of 7 bases from V and 5 bases from J, the junction contained 8 bases not matched to a gene. Germline V gives CDR1 LNHDA, CDR2 SQIVND (reference sequence). This CDR3 has 14 amino acids.

The V call is TRBV5-8, the J call TRBJ2-5, with TRBD2 matching over 8 bases. The V gene's germline CDR1 is SGHTS and CDR2 YDEGEE. V was pared by 0 bases and J by 4 bases, with 8 bases of the junction left unmatched. The CDR3 consists of 16 residues. This CDR3 reads CASSLVVPGGGETQYF. The CDR3 coding sequence is TGTGCCAGCAGCTTGGTTGTTCCGGGAGGGGGAGAGACCCAGTACTTC.

CDR3 protein: CAISGSGDTQYF. The CDR3 DNA follows: TGTGCCATCAGTGGTAGCGGAGATACGCAGTATTTT. The chain couples TRBV10-3 to TRBJ2-3, with a possible D match to TRBD2 (6 bases). Germline V gene data show CDR1 as ENHRY and CDR2 as SYGVKD. Trimming cost V 4 bases and J 5 bases, with 7 bases left between them. The CDR3 is 12 residues long.